The clone carrying this T cell receptor beta chain was counted between two and nine times. Its antigen remains unknown. The assay was immunoSEQ multiplex PCR, and TCRdb's table has in-frame clones only and misses some. The profile covers 20,000 to 25,000 clones, with roughly three quarters appearing a single time and 15% to 20% taken by the ten largest. The entry originates in a study of PD-1 blockade in classical Hodgkin lymphoma. Overall study findings and caveats: Undefined causes, possibly disease activity or prior therapy, underlie the repertoire differences. Patients who responded completely had about the same baseline diversity as newly diagnosed patients.

Time point indicated: cycle 4 day 1 (C4D1), after about 6 weeks of nivolumab. With no exception, relapse followed autologous stem cell transplantation in all patients, and brentuximab vedotin exposure varied. The specimen comprised peripheral blood mononuclear cells (PBMCs), sampled before the fourth cycle of nivolumab. This clonotype was sampled from a human donor with classical Hodgkin lymphoma.

CDR3 in DNA: TGTGCCAGCAGCTTAGTGGGAGGGACACACTACGAGCAGTACTTC. As protein: CASSLVGGTHYEQYF. The chain couples TRBV7-2 to TRBJ2-7; a possible D gene is TRBD2 (7 bases). V lost 1 base to trimming and J lost 3 bases, with 13 bases between them. This CDR3 is built from 15 residues. CDR1 is SGHTA and CDR2 is FQGNSA in the germline V gene.